This T cell receptor beta chain was captured in a study of PD-1 blockade in classical Hodgkin lymphoma. TCRdb keeps only in-frame clones here, not all; method: immunoSEQ multiplex PCR. The sample carries some 14,000 clones, more than 70% recorded once. CDR1 is SEHNR, CDR2 FQNEAQ, per germline (reference sequence). This CDR3 has 13 residues. V lost 2 bases and J 4 bases, leaving 6 bases between the germline ends. Whole-study findings and limits: Whatever underlies the repertoire differences (possibly disease activity or prior therapy) remains undefined.

This clone has a handful of counts. Its antigen is still unknown. As to time point: newly diagnosed, previously untreated cHL patient sample. By magnetic negative selection, CD4+ T cells were purified from thawed PBMCs. PBMCs representing newly diagnosed, untreated classical Hodgkin lymphoma functioned as the comparison. This TCR was sampled from a human donor with classical Hodgkin lymphoma. This chain joins TRBV7-9 and TRBJ1-5, with D maybe TRBD1 (6 bases). Sequenced material: CD4+ T cells from blood. The CDR3 region has the DNA TGTGCCAGCAGCTTAACAGGGAATCAGCCCCAGCATTTT. Amino acids: CASSLTGNQPQHF. The variable domain in full, completed from reference TRBV7-9 and TRBJ1-5, reads DTGVSQNPRHKITKRGQNVTFRCDPISEHNRLYWYRQTLGQGPEFLTYFQNEAQLEKSRLLSDRFSAERPKGSFSTLEIQRTEQGDSAMYLCASSLTGNQPQHFGDGTRLSIL.